The 15 T cell receptor beta chains presented below share a single source sample, sequenced in a study of blood T cells in healthy people across ages. Alongside a J-beta primer mix, a sample-barcoded 5' primer served in a second PCR lasting roughly 7 to 11 cycles. Each CDR3 protein is one row after TCRdb ran MiXCR on the 5' RACE reads. The sample carries hundreds of thousands of distinct CDR3 sequences, about 25% recorded once. These sequences were also reported in another study, on T cells of mothers and their children.

The sequencing sample was made of blood. Every receptor here comes from a boy aged 2-9 years in good health.

The sample holds a few counts of this clonotype. The chain carries TRBV7-2 and TRBJ2-6, with TRBD1 as a possible D gene (7 bases). Germline V gene lookup returns CDR1 SGHTA and CDR2 FQGNSA. Trimming cost V 1 base and J 0 bases, with 16 bases left between them. This CDR3 spans 19 amino acids. The CDR3 protein is CASSLVSRGVFSGANVLTF. CDR3 sequence (DNA): TGTGCCAGCAGCTTAGTGTCCAGGGGGGTCTTCTCTGGGGCCAACGTCCTGACTTTC.

This chain links TRBV4-2 with TRBJ2-5, with TRBD2 matching 7 bases. Germline assignment: CDR1 LGHNA and CDR2 YNFKEQ. The V segment lost 3 bases and the J segment 5 bases; nucleotides outside the gene matches: 12. The CDR3 extends over 16 amino acids. CDR3 nucleotides: TGTGCCAGCAGCCAGGCCCGACCCGGGGGGTGGGAGACCCAGTACTTC. Protein: CASSQARPGGWETQYF.

This chain joins TRBV10-3 and TRBJ2-1; either TRBD1 or TRBD2 may fit D (5 bases each). V was trimmed by 6 bases and J by 8 bases, leaving 17 bases between them. In germline, CDR1 is ENHRY, CDR2 SYGVKD. The CDR3 has 14 residues. CDR3 protein: CAISRDPRGDEQFF. In DNA, the CDR3 is TGTGCCATCAGCCGGGACCCACGGGGAGATGAGCAGTTCTTC.

There are a few counts of this clonotype. The rearrangement links TRBV20-1 to TRBJ2-4; 10 nucleotides agree with TRBD1. V lost 5 bases to trimming and J lost 4 bases; unmatched junction nucleotides: 2. This CDR3 is built from 13 residues. Germline V gene sequence: CDR1 DFQATT, CDR2 SNEGSKA (reference sequence). CDR3 sequence (DNA): TGCAGTGCTGGGGACAGGGGAAAAAACATTCAGTACTTC. It specifies CSAGDRGKNIQYF.

The chain employs TRBV7-9 and TRBJ1-1, with D possibly being TRBD1 (5 bases). Trimming removed 4 bases at V and 7 bases at J, with 16 bases between. The CDR3 totals 14 residues. The germline V gene has CDR1 SEHNR and CDR2 FQNEAQ (reference sequence). The CDR3 region is CASSSHLGGGEAFF. CDR3 sequence (DNA): TGTGCCAGCAGCTCCCACCTTGGGGGTGGTGAAGCTTTCTTT.

The V and J genes are TRBV19 and TRBJ2-5, with D possibly being TRBD2 (5 bases). This CDR3 region has 16 residues. Trimming pared 3 bases from V and 0 bases from J, leaving 14 bases between. From germline, CDR1 is LNHDA and CDR2 SQIVND (reference sequence). The CDR3 DNA is TGTGCCAGTAGTATTGTGGCTAGCAGCGACCAAGAGACCCAGTACTTC. This gives the protein CASSIVASSDQETQYF.

This chain joins TRBV3-1 and TRBJ2-5, with TRBD2 identical over 8 bases. From germline, CDR1 is LGHDT and CDR2 YNNKEL (reference sequence). V was pared by 0 bases and J by 3 bases, with 6 bases of the junction left unmatched. This CDR3 spans 16 amino acids. The CDR3 reads CASSQDYLAGKETQYF. The CDR3 region has the DNA TGTGCCAGCAGCCAAGATTACCTAGCGGGCAAAGAGACCCAGTACTTC.

This clonotype was recorded a few times. The junction differs from germline at one of its ends, possibly a read error. The chain carries TRBV7-7 and TRBJ2-3; TRBD2 aligns across 9 bases. Germline V gene lookup returns CDR1 SSHAT and CDR2 FNYEAQ (reference sequence). There are 16 residues in the CDR3. In nucleotides, the CDR3 is TGTGCTAGCAGCCCCGGGAGCGGGGGGCTCACAGATACGCAGTATTTT. Translated, it gives CASSPGSGGLTDTQYF.

This clonotype was found a few times. This chain links TRBV11-3 with TRBJ1-1, with TRBD1 as a possible D gene (5 bases). This CDR3 has 13 residues. Trimming pared 2 bases from V and 8 bases from J, leaving 12 bases between. CDR1 is SGHNT and CDR2 is YENEEA in the germline V gene. CDR3 DNA: TGTGCCAGCAGCTTATTCGCCGGGACCGAAGCTTTCTTT. Translated, it gives CASSLFAGTEAFF.

This chain uses TRBV10-2 with TRBJ2-3, with 9 bases that match TRBD2. The CDR3 covers 16 residues. Germline assignment: CDR1 WSHSY and CDR2 SAAADI. The V and J ends lost 4 bases and 0 bases, in that order; junction bases with no gene match: 5. CDR3 sequence reads: CASSGGTSPSTDTQYF. As DNA, the CDR3 is TGCGCCAGCAGTGGTGGGACTAGCCCTAGCACAGATACGCAGTATTTT.

The gene calls are TRBV6-2 or TRBV6-3 and TRBJ2-7; TRBD2 matches 11 bases. CDR1 and CDR2 (germline): MNHEY, SVGEGT. V gave up 6 bases and J gave up 3 bases; unmatched junction bases: 7. The CDR3 is 15 amino acids. CDR3 residues: CASRGLAGGLYEQYF. In DNA, the CDR3 is TGTGCCAGCAGAGGTCTAGCGGGGGGTCTCTACGAGCAGTACTTC.

This clonotype showed up just a few times. For the CDR3, the DNA is TGCAGTGCTACCTCAAACGGCCCGCACGAGCAGTACTTC. It specifies CSATSNGPHEQYF. The chain recombines TRBV20-1 with TRBJ2-7; D uncertain. Germline loops: CDR1 DFQATT, CDR2 SNEGSKA (reference sequence). Trimming stripped 4 bases from V and 5 bases from J, with 15 bases between. There are 13 residues in the CDR3.

The chain has TRBV10-3 and TRBJ2-5, with no clear D. The DNA end is more similar to TRBJ2-7, so the J call may be wrong. Per the germline V gene, CDR1 is ENHRY and CDR2 is SYGVKD. The CDR3 loop spans 13 amino acids. The CDR3 protein is CAISEGLDYEQYF. CDR3 nucleotide sequence: TGTGCCATCAGTGAGGGGCTAGACTACGAGCAGTACTTC.

In its sample, this clonotype was seen a few times. The CDR3 region is CASSHFPEGSPLHF. CDR3 nucleotides: TGTGCCAGCAGCCATTTTCCAGAAGGTTCACCCCTCCACTTT. The chain links TRBV14 to TRBJ1-6, with D hard to call. V was pared by 3 bases and J by 9 bases, with 12 bases between. Germline assignment: CDR1 SGHDN and CDR2 FVKESK. The CDR3 totals 14 residues.

The table lists this clonotype with many counts. The chain joins TRBV7-9 to TRBJ2-2; D not certain. CDR3 size: 12 residues. Germline V gene sequence: CDR1 SEHNR, CDR2 FQNEAQ (reference sequence). V was cut by 5 bases and J by 7 bases, with 8 bases left in between. The CDR3 DNA is TGTGCCAGCAGCCCCGTCGACGGGGAGCTGTTTTTT. Its protein product is CASSPVDGELFF.